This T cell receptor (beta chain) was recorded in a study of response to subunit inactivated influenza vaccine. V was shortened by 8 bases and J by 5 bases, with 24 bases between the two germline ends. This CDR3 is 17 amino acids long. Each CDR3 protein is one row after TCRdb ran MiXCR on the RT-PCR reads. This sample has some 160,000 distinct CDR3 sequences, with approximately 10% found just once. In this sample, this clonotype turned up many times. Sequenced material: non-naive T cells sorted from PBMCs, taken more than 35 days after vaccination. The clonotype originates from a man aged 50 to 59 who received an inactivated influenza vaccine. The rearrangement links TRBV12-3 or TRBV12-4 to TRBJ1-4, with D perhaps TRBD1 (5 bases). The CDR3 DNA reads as TGTGCCAGCTCGGAGGAGGGGTGGGAGGCCGCCAATGAAAAACTGTTTTTT. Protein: CASSEEGWEAANEKLFF.